The next 3 T cell receptor beta chains were all read from a single sample in a study of human T cells and chemical hapten exposure. As to time point: healthy volunteer bleed at 2 weeks. Someone pulled total RNA out of unfractionated whole blood. TCRdb redid the calling of the RACE reads with MiXCR, one entry per CDR3 protein. This sample has tens of thousands of distinct CDR3 sequences, with roughly 8% found just once. The sample consisted of whole blood. Receptors originate from a female donor in good health. Some clones in this sample may be carry-over from other donors' samples.

Concerning this clonotype itself: A clone one base away is much larger, so this may be a read error. The rearrangement joins TRBV20-1 to TRBJ2-7; maybe TRBD2 (5 bases). The CDR3 covers 13 residues. Trimming took off 8 bases at V and 5 bases at J, with 19 bases between the two ends. CDR1 is DFQATT, CDR2 SNEGSKA, per germline (reference sequence). As DNA, the CDR3 is TGCAGTACGCGGCCACGGGATCTGAACGAGCAGTACTTC. As protein: CSTRPRDLNEQYF.

This clonotype came up a few times. This chain connects TRBV20-1 to TRBJ2-3; D is possibly TRBD1 or TRBD2 (6 bases each). Germline V gene sequence: CDR1 DFQATT, CDR2 SNEGSKA (reference sequence). This CDR3 comprises 14 residues. V was pared by 1 base and J by 2 bases, with 10 bases between. The CDR3 DNA sequence: TGCAGTGCTAGAGGCGGGACACCCACAGATACGCAGTATTTT. Its protein is CSARGGTPTDTQYF.

The J gene is TRBJ2-1, the V gene TRBV6-5; perhaps TRBD1 as D (6 bases). V was clipped by 5 bases and J by 9 bases, with 26 bases between them. Germline V gene data show CDR1 as MNHEY and CDR2 as SVGAGI. The CDR3 runs 17 residues. CDR3: CASSNQNKMDSESEQFF. DNA for the CDR3: TGTGCCAGCAGTAACCAAAATAAGATGGACAGCGAGTCTGAGCAGTTCTTC.